Sequencing of this T cell receptor (beta chain) was carried out in a study of cytomegalovirus exposure and HLA in healthy donors. J lost 5 bases, V lost 3 bases, and 13 bases had no gene match. The V gene's germline CDR1 is SGHDT and CDR2 YYEEEE. The CDR3 has 16 amino acids. Vbeta (60) and Jbeta (13) primers were used in the PCR. Assay: immunoSEQ multiplex PCR; the TCRdb copy retains only in-frame clones and omits some. The sample records around 280,000 clones, 80% to 90% being singletons. Study-wide points: Earlier results showed most TCR beta V segments being productive about 90% or about 30% of the time.

As to this clone: Its antigen is still unknown.

The sequenced sample consisted of PBMCs. The sequence was collected from a woman between 18 and 30 years old in good health and CMV-seronegative. The V and J genes are TRBV5-6 and TRBJ2-5; 7 nucleotides match TRBD2. The CDR3 nucleotides are TGTGCCAGCAGCTATAGCGGGCTGAGGAGTATGGAGACCCAGTACTTC. It specifies CASSYSGLRSMETQYF.